The sequence of this T cell receptor (beta chain) was determined in a study of T-cell reconstitution after alpha-beta-depleted transplantation in children. General study findings and limits: About two months after transplant, alpha-beta T cells reportedly came from several hundred expanded graft clones.

The authors prepared the TCRbeta library with unique molecular identifiers. One entry per CDR3 protein, called by TCRdb with MiXCR from the PCR reads. The top ten clones hold roughly 27% of a sample with approximately 980,000 distinct CDR3 sequences, about 31% of them seen once. The germline gives CDR1 SGHTA, CDR2 FQGNSA. Trimming took 3 bases from V and 8 from J; bases not matched to a gene: 6. There are 14 residues in the CDR3. For this clonotype: Its target is not known.

The material was PBMCs, mostly from graft donor cells, obtained 360 days after TCRalphabeta/CD19-depleted stem cell transplant. The TCR sequence derives from a boy younger than two who had a stem cell transplant for SCID, so the T cells may come from the graft donor. The chain carries TRBV7-2 and TRBJ2-1; 8 positions match TRBD2. The CDR3 spells CASSFPGGADEQFF. As DNA, the CDR3 is TGTGCCAGCAGCTTTCCCGGGGGGGCCGATGAGCAGTTCTTC.